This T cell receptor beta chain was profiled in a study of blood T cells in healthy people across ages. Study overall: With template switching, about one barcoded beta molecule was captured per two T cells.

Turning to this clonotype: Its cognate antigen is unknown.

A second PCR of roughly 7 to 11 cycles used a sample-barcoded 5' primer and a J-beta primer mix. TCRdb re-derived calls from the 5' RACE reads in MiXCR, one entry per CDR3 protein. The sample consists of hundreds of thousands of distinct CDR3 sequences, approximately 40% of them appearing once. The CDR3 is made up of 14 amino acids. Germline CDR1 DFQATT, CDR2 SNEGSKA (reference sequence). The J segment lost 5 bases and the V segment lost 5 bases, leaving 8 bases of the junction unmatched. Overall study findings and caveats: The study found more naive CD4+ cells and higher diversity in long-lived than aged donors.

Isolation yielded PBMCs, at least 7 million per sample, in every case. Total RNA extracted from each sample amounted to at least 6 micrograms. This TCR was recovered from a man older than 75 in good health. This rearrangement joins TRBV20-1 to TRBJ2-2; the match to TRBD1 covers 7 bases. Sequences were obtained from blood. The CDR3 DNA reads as TGCAGTGCTTCCCGACAGGGACGGACCGGGGAGCTGTTTTTT. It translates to CSASRQGRTGELFF.